The text below deals with one TCR beta chain. Its matching antigen is unknown. This sample is part of a study of CD8+CD57+ T cells in acquired aplastic anemia. Study-wide context: Mean DNA quantity obtained from sorted CD4+ and CD8+ cells was about 3.2 ug.

Trimming at V came to 0 bases and at J to 8 bases, leaving 11 bases not matched to a gene. This CDR3 has 16 amino acids. Germline-derived CDR1 and CDR2 are SGHKS and YYEKEE (reference sequence). It was genomic DNA that served as the template for profiling TCR beta VDJ and CDR3. MiXCR was run by TCRdb on the reads, yielding one entry per CDR3 protein. The table records hundreds of thousands of distinct CDR3 sequences, 25% to 40% of them present only once. Study observations and caveats: Patients were compared with controls for CD8+ Simpson's diversity, and no significant difference emerged.

It was patients with CD8+CD57+ cell expansion by flow cytometry who were chosen for sequencing. Every patient presented with severe acquired aplastic anemia. The chain employs TRBV5-5 and TRBJ1-2; TRBD1 matches 9 bases. The source material was sorted CD4+, CD8+, or CD8+CD57+ T cells (not recorded which) from PBMCs. The receptor was derived from a human donor with aplastic anemia. The CDR3 bases are TGTGCCAGCAGCTTGGGGGACAGGGTGGTAAGGCGAGGCTACACCTTC. This translates into CASSLGDRVVRRGYTF.